Listed below are T cell receptor beta chains from one sample, sequenced in a study of OX40 agonist ivuxolimab in advanced cancers. The method was immunoSEQ multiplex PCR; TCRdb's version includes in-frame clones alone and lacks a portion of them. There are around 70,000 clones in the sample; less than 95% occur only once, and approximately 0.99% lies in the top ten. Sequences were derived from CD4+ or CD8+ T cells sorted from blood, sampled in a trial of the OX40 agonist ivuxolimab. These receptors were collected from an adult with an advanced solid tumor such as melanoma, head and neck, liver or kidney cancer. The CDR3 runs from the conserved cysteine through the conserved F or W. The D gene is left open where the match is weak. Size is omitted from some rows. Given values are once, few, many or a class for expanded clones.

clone_size	v_call	d_call	j_call	cdr3_length	cdr3_aa	cdr3_nt
.	TRBV5-4	TRBD2	TRBJ2-1	15	CASSEGLAGVYEQFF	TGTGCCAGCAGCGAGGGACTAGCGGGAGTATATGAGCAGTTCTTC
few	TRBV5-1	.	TRBJ1-3	15	CASSLAGGAMNTIYF	TGCGCCAGCAGCTTGGCCGGGGGTGCTATGAACACCATATATTTT
.	TRBV10-3	TRBD1	TRBJ2-2	16	CAIRGDSSLNTGELFF	TGTGCCATCAGGGGGGACAGCTCCTTGAACACCGGGGAGCTGTTTTTT
.	TRBV7-8	.	TRBJ1-1	16	CASSLFGFLQNTEAFF	TGTGCCAGCAGCTTATTCGGATTTCTTCAGAACACTGAAGCTTTCTTT
.	TRBV9	.	TRBJ2-2	15	CASSVGGDSTGELFF	TGTGCCAGCAGCGTAGGGGGCGATAGCACCGGGGAGCTGTTTTTT
few	TRBV12-5	.	TRBJ1-2	13	CASAPGGAYGYTF	TGTGCTAGTGCCCCAGGAGGGGCCTATGGCTACACCTTC
once	TRBV11-3	TRBD2	TRBJ2-5	14	CASSPGTREETQYF	TGTGCCAGCAGCCCCGGGACTAGGGAAGAGACCCAGTACTTC
.	TRBV19	.	TRBJ2-7	12	CASSFDRHEQYF	TGTGCCAGTAGTTTTGATAGGCACGAGCAGTACTTC
.	TRBV6-1	.	TRBJ1-1	14	CASSDRGTPTEAFF	TGTGCCAGCAGTGACCGCGGGACCCCAACTGAGGCTTTCTTT
.	TRBV6-5	.	TRBJ1-5	15	CASSFSRDSNQPQHF	TGTGCCAGCAGTTTCAGCCGGGACAGCAATCAGCCCCAGCATTTT
.	TRBV19	.	TRBJ1-5	15	CASSISTGSNQPQHF	TGTGCCAGTAGTATATCCACGGGAAGCAATCAGCCCCAGCATTTT
once	TRBV29-1	TRBD2	TRBJ2-3	13	CSAGLAAADTQYF	TGCAGCGCGGGACTAGCGGCGGCGGATACGCAGTATTTT
.	TRBV7-8	.	TRBJ1-1	13	CASRRGGNTEAFF	TGTGCCAGCAGAAGGGGGGGGAACACTGAAGCTTTCTTT
once	TRBV5-1	.	TRBJ2-2	14	CASSIQGNTGELFF	TGCGCCAGCAGCATCCAAGGAAACACCGGGGAGCTGTTTTTT
.	TRBV5-1	.	TRBJ2-7	13	CASSLSNAYEQYF	TGCGCCAGCAGCTTGTCCAATGCCTACGAGCAGTACTTC
.	TRBV7-6	.	TRBJ1-2	15	CASSALWGANYGYTF	TGTGCCAGCTCAGCACTTTGGGGGGCGAACTATGGCTACACCTTC
.	TRBV6-5	TRBD2	TRBJ2-3	16	CASSYSGLAGSDTQYF	TGTGCCAGCAGTTACTCGGGACTAGCGGGGTCAGATACGCAGTATTTT
.	TRBV27	TRBD2	TRBJ2-2	16	CASSFQRGSNTGELFF	TGTGCCAGCAGTTTTCAGCGGGGATCGAACACCGGGGAGCTGTTTTTT
few	TRBV7-2	.	TRBJ1-1	12	CASRGPYTEAFF	TGTGCCAGCAGGGGACCATACACTGAAGCTTTCTTT
.	TRBV9	TRBD2	TRBJ2-3	18	CASSPEGVAGGGTDTQYF	TGTGCCAGCAGCCCCGAGGGGGTAGCGGGAGGCGGCACAGATACGCAGTATTTT
.	TRBV7-9	.	TRBJ2-1	16	CASSLDFDSSYNEQFF	TGTGCCAGCAGCTTAGATTTCGATAGCTCCTACAATGAGCAGTTCTTC
.	TRBV30	TRBD2	TRBJ2-7	15	CAWSRSGRDGYEQYF	TGTGCCTGGAGTCGCTCCGGGAGGGACGGCTACGAGCAGTACTTC
.	TRBV5-6	.	TRBJ1-2	14	CASSLGKMNYGYTF	TGTGCCAGCAGCTTGGGAAAAATGAACTATGGCTACACCTTC
.	TRBV23-1	.	TRBJ1-5	13	CASNYRDNQPQHF	TGCGCCAGCAATTACAGGGATAATCAGCCCCAGCATTTT
.	TRBV11-3	.	TRBJ2-3	12	CASSPSTDTQYF	TGTGCCAGCAGCCCTAGCACAGATACGCAGTATTTT
.	TRBV21-1	.	TRBJ2-1	15	CASSTTDRSYNEQFF	TGTGCCAGCAGCACTACCGACCGGTCCTACAATGAGCAGTTCTTC
.	TRBV30	.	TRBJ2-2	15	CAWSHLAVGTGELFF	TGTGCCTGGAGTCATCTGGCGGTGGGAACCGGGGAGCTGTTTTTT
few	TRBV19	.	TRBJ1-2	14	CASSPGSGRYGYTF	TGTGCCAGTAGTCCTGGTAGTGGCCGCTATGGCTACACCTTC
.	TRBV9	.	TRBJ2-6	16	CASSVGEHSGANVLTF	TGTGCCAGCAGCGTAGGGGAGCACTCTGGGGCCAACGTCCTGACTTTC
.	TRBV27	.	TRBJ2-1	11	CASSHYNEQFF	TGTGCCAGCAGCCACTACAATGAGCAGTTCTTC
.	TRBV27	.	TRBJ2-7	14	CASTSRTNSYEQYF	TGTGCCAGCACCTCAAGGACGAACTCCTACGAGCAGTACTTC
once	TRBV9	.	TRBJ1-3	14	CASSVTDSGNTIYF	TGTGCCAGCAGCGTTACGGACTCTGGAAACACCATATATTTT
.	TRBV6-6	TRBD1	TRBJ2-3	15	CASSRQGASTDTQYF	TGTGCCAGCAGCAGACAGGGGGCTAGCACAGATACGCAGTATTTT
.	TRBV5-1	.	TRBJ2-2	14	CASSLLANTGELFF	TGCGCCAGCAGCTTACTAGCGAACACCGGGGAGCTGTTTTTT
.	TRBV30	.	TRBJ1-2	19	CAWSVGDLGGQGFWDGYTF	TGTGCCTGGAGTGTGGGAGACCTCGGGGGTCAGGGGTTTTGGGATGGCTACACCTTC
.	TRBV6-6	.	TRBJ2-7	16	CASTPGGTQGSYEQYF	TGTGCCAGCACCCCGGGGGGTACACAGGGGTCATACGAGCAGTACTTC
.	TRBV27	.	TRBJ1-6	15	CASSPKGAGRSPLHF	TGTGCCAGCAGTCCAAAAGGAGCGGGGAGATCCCCCCTCCACTTT
few	TRBV6-6	.	TRBJ1-5	13	CASSTGPRQPQHF	TGTGCCAGCAGCACAGGGCCCCGTCAGCCCCAGCATTTT
.	TRBV6-1	.	TRBJ1-1	13	CASSERGNTEAFF	TGTGCCAGCAGTGAAAGAGGGAACACTGAAGCTTTCTTT
.	TRBV2	.	TRBJ1-2	12	CASRSSLVGYTF	TGTGCCAGCAGAAGTTCGTTGGTCGGCTACACCTTC
.	TRBV6-5	.	TRBJ2-2	13	CASSFLGTGELFF	TGTGCCAGCAGTTTCCTTGGCACCGGGGAGCTGTTTTTT
.	TRBV9	.	TRBJ2-3	16	CASSESAGQFTDTQYF	TGTGCCAGCAGCGAGTCTGCAGGACAGTTCACAGATACGCAGTATTTT
.	TRBV18	TRBD1	TRBJ1-6	14	CASSKTGPNSPLHF	TGTGCCAGCTCAAAGACAGGGCCGAATTCACCCCTCCACTTT
.	TRBV5-1	.	TRBJ1-2	15	CASSLAGPDSNIGTF	TGCGCCAGCAGCTTGGCCGGTCCGGACAGCAATATAGGCACCTTC
.	TRBV7-9	TRBD1	TRBJ1-2	12	CASSWGQSGYTF	TGTGCCAGCAGCTGGGGACAGTCTGGCTACACCTTC
.	TRBV29-1	TRBD1	TRBJ1-2	15	CSVAVGTGFNYGYTF	TGCAGCGTTGCTGTTGGGACAGGCTTTAACTATGGCTACACCTTC